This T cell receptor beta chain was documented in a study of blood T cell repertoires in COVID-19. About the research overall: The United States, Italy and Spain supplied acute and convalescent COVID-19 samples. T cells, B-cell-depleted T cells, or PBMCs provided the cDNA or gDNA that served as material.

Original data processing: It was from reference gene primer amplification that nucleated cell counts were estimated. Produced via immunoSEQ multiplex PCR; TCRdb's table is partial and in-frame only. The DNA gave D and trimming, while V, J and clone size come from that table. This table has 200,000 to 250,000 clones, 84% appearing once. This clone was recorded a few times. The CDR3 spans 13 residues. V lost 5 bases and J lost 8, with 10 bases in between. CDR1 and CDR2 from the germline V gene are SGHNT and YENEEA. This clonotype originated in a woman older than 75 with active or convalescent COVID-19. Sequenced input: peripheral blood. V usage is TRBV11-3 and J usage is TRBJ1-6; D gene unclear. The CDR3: CASSMRRDSPLHF. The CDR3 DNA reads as TGTGCCAGCAGCATGAGACGGGATTCACCCCTCCACTTT.